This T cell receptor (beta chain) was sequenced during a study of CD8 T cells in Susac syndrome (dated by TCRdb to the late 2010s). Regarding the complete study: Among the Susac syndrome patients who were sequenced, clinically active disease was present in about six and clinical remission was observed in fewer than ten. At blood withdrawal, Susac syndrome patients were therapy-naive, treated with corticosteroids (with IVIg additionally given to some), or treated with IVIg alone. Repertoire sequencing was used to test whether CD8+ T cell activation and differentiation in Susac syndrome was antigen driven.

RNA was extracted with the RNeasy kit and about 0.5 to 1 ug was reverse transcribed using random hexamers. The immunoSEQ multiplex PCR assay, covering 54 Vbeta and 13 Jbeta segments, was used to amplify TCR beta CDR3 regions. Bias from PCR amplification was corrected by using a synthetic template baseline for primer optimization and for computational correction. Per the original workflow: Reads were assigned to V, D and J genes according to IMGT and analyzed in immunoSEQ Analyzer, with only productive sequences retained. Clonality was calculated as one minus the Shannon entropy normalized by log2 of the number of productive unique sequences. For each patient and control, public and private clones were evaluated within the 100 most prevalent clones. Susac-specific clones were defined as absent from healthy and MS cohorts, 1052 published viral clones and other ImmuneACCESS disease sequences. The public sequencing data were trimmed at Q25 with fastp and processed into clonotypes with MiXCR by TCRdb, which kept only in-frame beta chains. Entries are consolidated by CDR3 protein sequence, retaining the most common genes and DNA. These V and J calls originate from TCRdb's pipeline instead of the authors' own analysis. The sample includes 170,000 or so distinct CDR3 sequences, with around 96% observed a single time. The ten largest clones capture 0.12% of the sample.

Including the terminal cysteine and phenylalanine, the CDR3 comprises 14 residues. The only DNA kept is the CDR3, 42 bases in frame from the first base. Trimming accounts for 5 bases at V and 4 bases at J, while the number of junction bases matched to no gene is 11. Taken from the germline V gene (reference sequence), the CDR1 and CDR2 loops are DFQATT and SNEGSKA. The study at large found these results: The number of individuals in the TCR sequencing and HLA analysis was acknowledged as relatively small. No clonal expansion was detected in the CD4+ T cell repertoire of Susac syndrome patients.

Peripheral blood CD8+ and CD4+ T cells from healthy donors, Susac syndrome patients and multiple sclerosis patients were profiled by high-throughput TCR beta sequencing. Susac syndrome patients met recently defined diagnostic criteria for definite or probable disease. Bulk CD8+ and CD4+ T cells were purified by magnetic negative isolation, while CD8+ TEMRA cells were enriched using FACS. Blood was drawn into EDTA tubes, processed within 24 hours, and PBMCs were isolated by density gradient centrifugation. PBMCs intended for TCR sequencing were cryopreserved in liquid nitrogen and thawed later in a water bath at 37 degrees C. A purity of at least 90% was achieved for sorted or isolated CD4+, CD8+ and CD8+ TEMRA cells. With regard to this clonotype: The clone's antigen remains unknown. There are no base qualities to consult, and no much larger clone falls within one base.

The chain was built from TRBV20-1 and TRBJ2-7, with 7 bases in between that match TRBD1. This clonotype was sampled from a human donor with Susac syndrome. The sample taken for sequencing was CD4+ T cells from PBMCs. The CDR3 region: CSAPPATGLYEQYF. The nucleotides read TGCAGTGCTCCACCGGCGACAGGGTTATACGAGCAGTACTTC.